Following are 3 T cell receptor beta chains from one sample sequenced in a study of T cell clusters in autoimmune cytopenias. One tube held mixed TRB-A and TRB-B primer pools for touch-down PCR. Following a re-call of the multiplex PCR reads, TCRdb has one entry per CDR3 protein and lacks DNA. Its listing shows over 4,500 distinct CDR3 sequences. TRB was amplified from 250 ng of peripheral blood genomic DNA per sample. Sequences were obtained from peripheral blood. The receptor set was obtained from a human donor with an autoimmune cytopenia or autoimmune hepatitis (not recorded which).

By frequency, this clonotype is large. The chain combines TRBV29-1 with TRBJ2-1; TCRdb returns TRBD1, unconfirmable since there is no DNA. CDR1 and CDR2 from the germline V gene are SQVTM and ANQGSEA. This CDR3 spans 14 amino acids. The CDR3 is CSVDRTGGYNEQFF.

The V call is TRBV6-1, the J call TRBJ2-3; as DNA is missing, the TRBD1 call by TCRdb cannot be tested. This CDR3 is 13 amino acids long. From germline, CDR1 is MNHNS and CDR2 SASEGT. The CDR3 loop reads CASSFPGTDTQYF.

This clonotype is identified as medium-sized from frequency. This rearrangement joins TRBV15 to TRBJ1-2. The CDR3 contains 16 residues. The V gene's germline CDR1 is LNHNV and CDR2 YYDKDF (reference sequence). CDR3 region: CATSRDELNTIDGYTF.